The 7 T cell receptor beta chains presented below share a single source sample, sequenced in a study of blood T cell repertoires in COVID-19. The method was immunoSEQ multiplex PCR; TCRdb's version includes in-frame clones alone and lacks a portion of them. The profile covers roughly 330,000 clones, with approximately 87% appearing a single time and roughly 5% taken by the ten largest. The sample was PBMCs or T cells enriched from blood (not recorded which). Every receptor here comes from a woman younger than 45 who had recovered from COVID-19.

This chain uses TRBV7-2 with TRBJ1-6; 7 nucleotides align to TRBD1. V shed 5 bases, J shed 8 bases, and the junction held 6 bases outside the gene matches. The CDR3 runs 14 residues. Germline V lookup: CDR1 SGHTA, CDR2 FQGNSA. CDR3 residues: CASSDRVWDSPLHF. CDR3 coding DNA: TGTGCCAGCAGCGACAGGGTTTGGGATTCACCCCTCCACTTT.

This rearrangement joins TRBV6-5 to TRBJ2-1, with 7 bases identical to TRBD1. The trim removed 1 base at V and 5 bases at J, leaving 5 bases unmatched. The CDR3 extends over 15 amino acids. The germline gives CDR1 MNHEY, CDR2 SVGAGI. CDR3: CASSYYRQGNNEQFF. The CDR3 DNA reads TGTGCCAGCAGTTACTACCGACAGGGAAACAATGAGCAGTTCTTC.

The rearrangement uses TRBV28 and TRBJ1-4; a weak D match, TRBD1 (5 bases). Germline CDR1 and CDR2: MDHEN and SYDVKM. The CDR3 contains 18 residues. V lost 2 bases, J lost 2 bases, and 18 bases lay in between. The CDR3 spells CASSLTAGLGPTNEKLFF. In DNA, the CDR3 is TGTGCCAGCAGTTTAACCGCAGGGCTGGGGCCGACTAATGAAAAACTGTTTTTT.

The V gene is TRBV19, the J gene TRBJ1-1; D is possibly TRBD1 (5 bases). Germline V gene data show CDR1 as LNHDA and CDR2 as SQIVND (reference sequence). Trimming shortened V by 4 bases and J by 9 bases, and 18 bases separated the two germline ends. The CDR3 loop spans 14 amino acids. CDR3 in amino acids: CASSTGSQGWKAFF. CDR3 nucleotide sequence: TGTGCCAGTAGTACCGGGTCCCAGGGATGGAAAGCTTTCTTT.

This sequence joins TRBV28 and TRBJ1-3, with TRBD1 identical over 7 bases. CDR3 length equals 17 residues. Germline CDR1 is MDHEN and CDR2 is SYDVKM. V was clipped by 3 bases and J by 0 bases; unmatched bases: 8. CDR3 in amino acids: CASSLPGTADSGNTIYF. CDR3 in DNA: TGTGCCAGCAGTTTGCCCGGGACAGCTGACTCTGGAAACACCATATATTTT.

The chain has TRBV2 and TRBJ1-3; no reliable D call. The CDR3 loop spans 14 amino acids. In germline, CDR1 is SNHLY, CDR2 FYNNEI. The ends were cut back, 4 bases at V and 3 bases at J, with 10 bases in the middle. In DNA form, the CDR3 reads TGTGCCAGCAGTGTCCGGGGTGGTGGAAACACCATATATTTT. This codes for CASSVRGGGNTIYF. The complete variable domain, with remaining parts taken from reference TRBV2 and TRBJ1-3, reads EPEVTQTPSHQVTQMGQEVILRCVPISNHLYFYWYRQILGQKVEFLVSFYNNEISEKSEIFDDQFSVERPDGSNFTLKIRSTKLEDSAMYFCASSVRGGGNTIYFGEGSWLTVV.

Details on this clone: This sample includes further DNA sequences coding for the same CDR3. The V gene is TRBV2, the J gene TRBJ1-2, with D possibly being TRBD1 (6 bases). V gave up 5 bases and J gave up 2 bases, with 9 bases separating them. In germline, CDR1 is SNHLY, CDR2 FYNNEI. This CDR3 is 13 amino acids long. DNA of the CDR3: TGTGCCAGCAGTCAACAGGGAAACTATGGCTACACCTTC. It is translated as CASSQQGNYGYTF.